This T cell receptor beta chain originates from a study of CD8+CD57+ T cells in acquired aplastic anemia. This clonotype was counted only a few times. The CDR3 is 18 amino acids. V was trimmed by 1 base and J by 3 bases, leaving 21 bases between them. CDR1 and CDR2 (germline): SGHVS, FQNEAQ. TCR beta VDJ combinations and CDR3 sequences were profiled from genomic DNA. TCRdb redid the calling of the reads with MiXCR, one entry per CDR3 protein. This sample has 300,000 or so distinct CDR3 sequences, with approximately 58% found just once. All sequencing subjects had displayed CD8+CD57+ cell expansion on flow cytometry.

Sequenced input: sorted CD4+, CD8+, or CD8+CD57+ T cells (not recorded which) from PBMCs. This receptor was taken from a human donor with aplastic anemia. This sequence joins TRBV7-8 and TRBJ2-5; perhaps TRBD2 as D (7 bases). CDR3 nucleotide sequence: TGTGCCAGCAGCTTAGTTGAATCCTTCAGGGGAGGGGAAGAGACCCAGTACTTC. As protein: CASSLVESFRGGEETQYF.